These 17 T cell receptor beta chains share one sample of origin, sequenced in a study of radiation and T cells in renal cell carcinoma. Time point of the sample: baseline pretreatment blood. Treatment indicated: 15 Gy SBRT to primary tumor, nephrectomy 4 weeks later. Clones were sequenced by immunoSEQ multiplex PCR, and TCRdb holds only the in-frame ones, with some missing. The data hold 120,000 to 150,000 clones, with about 88% observed a single time. The sequencing here drew on blood, taken from a patient whose treatment included radiotherapy and nephrectomy. The receptors come from a woman aged 70-85 years with renal cell carcinoma.

The rearrangement links TRBV29-1 to TRBJ2-5, with 8 bases matching TRBD2. This CDR3 is 12 amino acids long. Germline V lookup: CDR1 SQVTM, CDR2 ANQGSEA. Losses at the gene ends were 7 bases for V and 5 bases for J; bases not matched to a gene: 6. CDR3 protein: CSAYSGAETQYF. The DNA for the CDR3 is TGCAGCGCCTATAGCGGGGCTGAGACCCAGTACTTC.

This clone was observed once. V usage is TRBV6-4 and J usage is TRBJ2-1; 13 bases line up with TRBD2. This CDR3 region has 16 residues. With V trimmed by 7 bases and J by 5 bases, 8 bases remained unmatched. The germline gives CDR1 MRHNA, CDR2 SNTAGT. The CDR3 spells CASKGLAGYGDNEQFF. The CDR3 bases are TGTGCCAGCAAGGGACTAGCGGGGTACGGGGACAATGAGCAGTTCTTC.

Turning to this clone: Likely a read error: the CDR3 ends without its conserved phenylalanine or tryptophan. It is unclear where the CDR3 begins or ends on the DNA, so no DNA is shown, and the CDR3 is as TCRdb lists it. The rearrangement uses TRBV5-1 and TRBJ1-2. The length of the CDR3 is 12 amino acids, counting both ends. Per germline, CDR1 SGHRS and CDR2 YFSETQ. The chain's CDR3 is CASSLTGAQWDY.

The rearrangement links TRBV7-9 to TRBJ1-1; 9 nucleotides agree with TRBD1. V gave up 6 bases and J gave up 2 bases; unmatched junction bases: 10. The CDR3 spans 16 residues. Germline CDR1 SEHNR, CDR2 FQNEAQ (reference sequence). The CDR3 DNA sequence: TGTGCCAGCAGAACGGGACAGGGAGGCCCCAACACTGAAGCTTTCTTT. This codes for CASRTGQGGPNTEAFF.

The chain uses TRBV15 and TRBJ2-7; tentative D call: TRBD2 (5 bases). Germline V gives CDR1 LNHNV, CDR2 YYDKDF (reference sequence). CDR3 length: 13 residues. V shed 0 bases and J shed 4 bases, with 7 bases lying between them. Here the CDR3 reads CATSRDRGYEQYF. In nucleotides, the CDR3 is TGTGCCACCAGCAGAGATCGGGGATACGAGCAGTACTTC. The variable domain in full, completed from reference TRBV15 and TRBJ2-7, reads DAMVIQNPRYQVTQFGKPVTLSCSQTLNHNVMYWYQQKSSQAPKLLFHYYDKDFNNEADTPDNFQSRRPNTSFCFLDIRSPGLGDTAMYLCATSRDRGYEQYFGPGTRLTVT.

A single count supports this clone. The chain employs TRBV11-2 and TRBJ1-2; D call uncertain. V was clipped by 5 bases and J by 1 base, with 11 bases between them. Germline V CDR1 and CDR2: SGHAT, FQNNGV. The CDR3 consists of 14 residues. CDR3 sequence reads: CASSPPGFNYGYTF. The DNA of the CDR3 is TGTGCCAGCAGCCCTCCGGGGTTTAACTATGGCTACACCTTC.

This clone was recorded only once. J is TRBJ1-1 and V is TRBV10-3, with D unclear. Trimming removed 4 bases from V and 4 bases from J, with 13 bases in between. The CDR3 totals 14 residues. Germline V gene sequence: CDR1 ENHRY, CDR2 SYGVKD. This chain's CDR3 is CAISGGTPVTEAFF. The CDR3 DNA reads as TGTGCCATCAGTGGAGGCACCCCAGTCACTGAAGCTTTCTTT.

V and J are TRBV27 and TRBJ1-6; 8 bases are shared with TRBD1. V was clipped by 6 bases and J by 7 bases; unmatched bases: 8. Looked up from germline, CDR1 is MNHEY and CDR2 is SMNVEV (reference sequence). The CDR3 contains 15 residues. The chain's CDR3 is CASRVDRVSNSPLHF. The CDR3 nucleotides read TGTGCCAGCAGAGTGGACAGGGTGAGCAATTCACCCCTCCACTTT.

CDR3 sequence (DNA): TGCAGTGCGGGGACAGTCGGCTACACCTTC. Its protein product is CSAGTVGYTF. The chain has TRBV20-1 and TRBJ1-2, with 7 bases lining up with TRBD1. With 6 bases clipped from V and 8 bases from J, the junction kept 3 bases outside the gene matches. The CDR3 covers 10 residues. CDR1 DFQATT and CDR2 SNEGSKA come from the germline V gene (reference sequence).

The chain has TRBV5-6 and TRBJ2-1, with D possibly TRBD2 on 6 matching bases. The CDR3 has 18 residues. Germline-derived CDR1 and CDR2 are SGHDT and YYEEEE. V lost 3 bases and J lost 3, with 22 bases in between. The CDR3 sequence: CASSSARAGFPLYNEQFF. CDR3 DNA sequence: TGTGCCAGCAGCTCTGCTCGGGCGGGGTTCCCCCTCTACAATGAGCAGTTCTTC.

The V and J genes are TRBV7-8 and TRBJ1-3; D is possibly TRBD1 (6 bases). V lost 6 bases to trimming and J lost 3 bases, with 15 bases between them. This CDR3 has 15 residues. Germline CDR1 is SGHVS and CDR2 is FQNEAQ. The CDR3 sequence is CASSHPGQSGNTIYF. CDR3 nucleotide sequence: TGTGCCAGCAGTCACCCTGGACAGAGTGGAAACACCATATATTTT.

Here the CDR3 reads CASSLDRIDTEAFF. The CDR3 coding sequence is TGTGCCAGCAGCCTGGACAGGATTGACACTGAAGCTTTCTTT. This chain links TRBV11-2 with TRBJ1-1; 7 bases match TRBD1. V was pared by 5 bases and J by 3 bases, with 6 bases of the junction left unmatched. The CDR3 contains 14 residues. From germline, CDR1 is SGHAT and CDR2 FQNNGV.

CDR3 sequence (DNA): TGCGCCAGCAGCTTGGCTGGAGGGGTGACTGAAGCTTTCTTT. It yields the protein CASSLAGGVTEAFF. This chain uses TRBV5-1 with TRBJ1-1, with a tentative D call TRBD1 (5 bases). This CDR3 has 14 amino acids. Germline CDR1 and CDR2: SGHRS and YFSETQ. V lost 0 bases and J lost 5, with 11 bases in between.

The chain employs TRBV19 and TRBJ2-7, with D tentatively TRBD2 (6 bases). V lost 8 bases and J 0 bases, leaving 11 bases between the germline ends. The V gene's germline CDR1 is LNHDA and CDR2 SQIVND (reference sequence). This CDR3 is 13 amino acids long. CDR3 sequence reads: CASSRGDSYEQYF. The DNA for the CDR3 is TGTGCCAGTTCGCGGGGAGACTCCTACGAGCAGTACTTC.

V and J are TRBV27 and TRBJ1-5; tentatively, D is TRBD1 (6 bases). Trimming removed 4 bases at V and 2 bases at J, with 18 bases between. Germline V gene sequence: CDR1 MNHEY, CDR2 SMNVEV (reference sequence). The CDR3 consists of 17 residues. The DNA of the CDR3 is TGTGCCAGCAGTTCAGTGGTTGGGGGCTCGGGCAATCAGCCCCAGCATTTT. Its protein product is CASSSVVGGSGNQPQHF.

The chain is built from TRBV28 and TRBJ1-6; 8 nucleotides align to TRBD1. The CDR3 runs 13 residues. The V segment lost 3 bases and the J segment 11 bases; nucleotides outside the gene matches: 3. Germline CDR1 is MDHEN and CDR2 is SYDVKM. This CDR3 is CASSFRGRPPLHF. CDR3 sequence (DNA): TGTGCCAGCAGTTTCAGGGGGCGACCACCCCTCCACTTT. The full variable domain, completed using reference TRBV28 and TRBJ1-6, is DVKVTQSSRYLVKRTGEKVFLECVQDMDHENMFWYRQDPGLGLRLIYFSYDVKMKEKGDIPEGYSVSREKKERFSLILESASTNQTSMYLCASSFRGRPPLHFGNGTRLTVT.

In this sample, this clone turned up a few times. The chain employs TRBV9 and TRBJ2-5, with D perhaps given as TRBD1 or TRBD2 (6 bases each). Germline assignment: CDR1 SGDLS and CDR2 YYNGEE. The CDR3 is 15 amino acids. The V gene lost 4 bases and the J gene lost 2 bases, with 15 bases spanning the gap. The CDR3 spells CASSPGALIQETQYF. In nucleotides, the CDR3 is TGTGCCAGCAGCCCGGGGGCCCTTATACAAGAGACCCAGTACTTC.